Listed below are T cell receptor beta chains from one sample, sequenced in a study of cytomegalovirus exposure and HLA in healthy donors. Libraries were prepared by immunoSEQ multiplex PCR; TCRdb keeps only in-frame clonotypes and omits some of them. Its clone listing holds about 160,000 clones. Sequencing was done on a sample of PBMCs. These receptors were obtained from a man aged 25-45 years in good health and CMV-seronegative. The CDR3 runs from the conserved cysteine through the conserved F or W. D genes are given only for firm matches.

V: TRBV4-2
D: NA
length: 16
J: TRBJ2-1
CDR3: CASSQDALDPYNEQFF
DNA: TGTGCCAGCAGCCAAGATGCACTAGACCCTTACAATGAGCAGTTCTTC

V: TRBV7-9
D: TRBD1
length: 14
J: TRBJ1-2
CDR3: CASRPTGENYGYTF
DNA: TGTGCCAGCAGGCCTACAGGGGAAAACTATGGCTACACCTTC

V: TRBV28
D: TRBD1
length: 14
J: TRBJ1-2
CDR3: CASSLGTGGYGYTF
DNA: TGTGCCAGCAGTTTAGGGACAGGGGGCTATGGCTACACCTTC

V: TRBV19
D: TRBD1
length: 14
J: TRBJ1-4
CDR3: CASSVRQGAEKLFF
DNA: TGTGCCAGTAGTGTCCGACAGGGGGCCGAAAAACTGTTTTTT

V: TRBV27
D: NA
length: 13
J: TRBJ1-5
CDR3: CASSLRSNQPQHF
DNA: TGTGCCAGCAGTTTACGGAGCAATCAGCCCCAGCATTTT

V: TRBV30
D: TRBD1
length: 15
J: TRBJ1-1
CDR3: CAWSSGQGADTEAFF
DNA: TGTGCCTGGAGTTCCGGACAGGGGGCGGACACTGAAGCTTTCTTT

V: TRBV9
D: TRBD2
length: 18
J: TRBJ2-5
CDR3: CASSVRGADRSQVETQYF
DNA: TGTGCCAGCAGCGTGCGGGGGGCGGACAGAAGTCAAGTGGAGACCCAGTACTTC

V: TRBV5-1
D: TRBD2
length: 16
J: TRBJ2-4
CDR3: CASSLTSGLLGNIQYF
DNA: TGCGCCAGCAGCTTGACTAGCGGCCTACTGGGGAACATTCAGTACTTC

V: TRBV28
D: NA
length: 16
J: TRBJ2-1
CDR3: CASSNNPENSYNEQFF
DNA: TGTGCCAGCTCCAACAACCCCGAAAACTCCTACAATGAGCAGTTCTTC

V: TRBV28
D: TRBD2
length: 15
J: TRBJ2-2
CDR3: CASSSWGEGTGELFF
DNA: TGTGCCAGCAGTTCTTGGGGGGAGGGCACCGGGGAGCTGTTTTTT

V: TRBV4-1
D: TRBD2
length: 18
J: TRBJ2-1
CDR3: CASSQDPALAGGPGEQFF
DNA: TGCGCCAGCAGCCAAGATCCCGCGCTAGCGGGAGGGCCGGGTGAGCAGTTCTTC

V: TRBV18
D: NA
length: 14
J: TRBJ2-1
CDR3: CASSPGATHNEQFF
DNA: TGTGCCAGCTCACCAGGGGCAACCCACAATGAGCAGTTCTTC

V: TRBV5-1
D: TRBD1
length: 14
J: TRBJ2-7
CDR3: CASSPGTGGLEQYF
DNA: TGCGCCAGCAGCCCTGGGACAGGGGGCCTGGAGCAGTACTTC

V: TRBV19
D: TRBD2
length: 15
J: TRBJ2-7
CDR3: CASSIRGGGLYEQYF
DNA: TGTGCCAGTAGTATCCGCGGGGGGGGATTGTACGAGCAGTACTTC

V: TRBV7-2
D: TRBD2
length: 13
J: TRBJ2-7
CDR3: CASLLAGAHEQYF
DNA: TGTGCCAGTCTACTAGCGGGAGCTCACGAGCAGTACTTC

V: TRBV5-1
D: TRBD1
length: 16
J: TRBJ2-3
CDR3: CASSLSGTGNTDTQYF
DNA: TGCGCCAGCAGCTTATCCGGGACAGGGAACACAGATACGCAGTATTTT

V: TRBV11-2
D: TRBD1
length: 15
J: TRBJ2-5
CDR3: CASSLADRVLGTQYF
DNA: TGTGCCAGCAGCTTAGCTGACAGGGTTCTGGGGACCCAGTACTTC

V: TRBV5-1
D: TRBD1
length: 15
J: TRBJ1-4
CDR3: CASSQPGQGHEKLFF
DNA: TGCGCCAGCAGCCAGCCCGGACAGGGCCATGAAAAACTGTTTTTT

V: TRBV6-5
D: NA
length: 15
J: TRBJ1-4
CDR3: CASSYSPGVLEKLFF
DNA: TGTGCCAGCAGTTACTCTCCAGGGGTCCTTGAAAAACTGTTTTTT

V: TRBV9
D: NA
length: 15
J: TRBJ2-7
CDR3: CASSVEVGSGYEQYF
DNA: TGTGCCAGCAGCGTAGAGGTTGGTAGCGGATACGAGCAGTACTTC

V: TRBV6-5
D: TRBD2
length: 15
J: TRBJ2-7
CDR3: CASSSGTSGSYEQYF
DNA: TGTGCCAGCAGTTCTGGGACTAGCGGGAGTTACGAGCAGTACTTC

V: TRBV7-9
D: NA
length: 13
J: TRBJ1-4
CDR3: CASSQGVGEKLFF
DNA: TGTGCCAGCAGCCAGGGTGTCGGGGAAAAACTGTTTTTT

V: TRBV10-3
D: TRBD1
length: 16
J: TRBJ2-6
CDR3: CASSVTGGSGANVLTF
DNA: TGTGCCAGCAGCGTGACAGGGGGGTCTGGGGCCAACGTCCTGACTTTC

V: TRBV9
D: TRBD2
length: 15
J: TRBJ2-7
CDR3: CASSVGLAGHYEQYF
DNA: TGTGCCAGCAGCGTAGGACTAGCGGGGCACTACGAGCAGTACTTC

V: TRBV12-2
D: NA
length: 14
J: TRBJ1-3
CDR3: CASRTTGWGNTIYF
DNA: TGTGCAAGTCGCACGACAGGGTGGGGAAACACCATATATTTT

V: TRBV11-2
D: NA
length: 15
J: TRBJ2-1
CDR3: CASSLFSRTYNEQFF
DNA: TGTGCCAGCAGCTTATTCTCGCGGACCTACAATGAGCAGTTCTTC

V: TRBV5-1
D: NA
length: 12
J: TRBJ1-6
CDR3: CASSGGSSPLHF
DNA: TGCGCCAGCAGTGGAGGGAGTTCACCCCTCCACTTT

V: TRBV5-1
D: TRBD1
length: 15
J: TRBJ2-7
CDR3: CASSLVRTGGSEQYF
DNA: TGCGCCAGCAGCTTGGTTAGGACAGGGGGAAGCGAGCAGTACTTC

V: TRBV2
D: TRBD1
length: 15
J: TRBJ2-7
CDR3: CASSYQGAKASEQYF
DNA: TGTGCCAGCAGCTATCAGGGGGCGAAGGCTTCCGAGCAGTACTTC

V: TRBV6-4
D: NA
length: 13
J: TRBJ2-3
CDR3: CASSESPGDTQYF
DNA: TGTGCCAGCAGTGAGTCGCCCGGAGATACGCAGTATTTT

V: TRBV7-6
D: TRBD2
length: 15
J: TRBJ2-1
CDR3: CASSVARTSGTLQFF
DNA: TGTGCCAGCAGCGTTGCCAGAACTAGCGGAACCCTTCAGTTCTTC

V: TRBV7-2
D: NA
length: 18
J: TRBJ1-5
CDR3: CASSLVGGGAGSHQPQHF
DNA: TGTGCCAGCAGCTTAGTGGGAGGAGGGGCGGGTTCGCATCAGCCCCAGCATTTT

V: TRBV5-1
D: NA
length: 14
J: TRBJ2-1
CDR3: CASSFSGSYNEQFF
DNA: TGCGCCAGCAGCTTTAGTGGCTCCTACAATGAGCAGTTCTTC

V: TRBV5-4
D: TRBD2
length: 17
J: TRBJ2-1
CDR3: CASSSAVAGGVGDEQFF
DNA: TGTGCCAGCAGCTCCGCGGTAGCGGGAGGGGTGGGAGATGAGCAGTTCTTC

V: TRBV6-5
D: NA
length: 13
J: TRBJ1-1
CDR3: CASSRLPGNRAFF
DNA: TGTGCCAGCAGTCGACTCCCCGGGAACCGGGCTTTCTTT

V: TRBV11-3
D: NA
length: 14
J: TRBJ1-4
CDR3: CASSLVASSEKLFF
DNA: TGTGCCAGCAGCTTAGTGGCTAGCAGTGAAAAACTGTTTTTT

V: TRBV5-4
D: NA
length: 15
J: TRBJ2-3
CDR3: CASSSPGGYGDTQYF
DNA: TGTGCCAGCAGCTCGCCCGGGGGTTATGGGGATACGCAGTATTTT

V: TRBV4-3
D: NA
length: 13
J: TRBJ2-2
CDR3: CASSPQNTGELFF
DNA: TGCGCCAGCAGCCCCCAGAACACCGGGGAGCTGTTTTTT

V: TRBV29-1
D: TRBD2
length: 15
J: TRBJ2-1
CDR3: CSVGPPSGRDNEQFF
DNA: TGCAGCGTTGGTCCCCCCAGCGGGAGAGACAATGAGCAGTTCTTC

V: TRBV28
D: NA
length: 13
J: TRBJ2-7
CDR3: CASSLGQTYEQYF
DNA: TGTGCCAGCAGTTTAGGACAGACCTACGAGCAGTACTTC

V: TRBV15
D: TRBD1
length: 18
J: TRBJ1-3
CDR3: CATRTGGGPPNSGNTIYF
DNA: TGTGCCACCAGAACAGGGGGGGGGCCGCCCAACTCTGGAAACACCATATATTTT